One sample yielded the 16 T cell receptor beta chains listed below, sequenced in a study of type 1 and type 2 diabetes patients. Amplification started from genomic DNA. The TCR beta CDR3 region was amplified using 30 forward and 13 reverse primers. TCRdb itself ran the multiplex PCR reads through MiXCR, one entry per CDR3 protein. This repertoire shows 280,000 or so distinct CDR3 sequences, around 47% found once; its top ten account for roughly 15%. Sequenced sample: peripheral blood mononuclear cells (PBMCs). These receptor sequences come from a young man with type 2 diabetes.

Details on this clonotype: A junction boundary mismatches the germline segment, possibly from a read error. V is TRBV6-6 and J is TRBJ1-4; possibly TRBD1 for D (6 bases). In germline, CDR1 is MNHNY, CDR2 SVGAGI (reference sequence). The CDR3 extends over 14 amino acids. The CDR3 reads CANTLHRVDEKLVF. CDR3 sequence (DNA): TGTGCCAACACGTTACACAGGGTGGATGAAAAACTGGTTTTT.

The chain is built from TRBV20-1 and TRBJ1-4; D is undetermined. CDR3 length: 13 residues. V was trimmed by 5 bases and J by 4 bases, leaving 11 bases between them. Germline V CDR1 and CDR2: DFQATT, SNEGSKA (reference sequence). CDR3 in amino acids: CSAVPRGNEKLFF. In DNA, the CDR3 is TGCAGTGCTGTCCCACGGGGTAATGAAAAACTGTTTTTT.

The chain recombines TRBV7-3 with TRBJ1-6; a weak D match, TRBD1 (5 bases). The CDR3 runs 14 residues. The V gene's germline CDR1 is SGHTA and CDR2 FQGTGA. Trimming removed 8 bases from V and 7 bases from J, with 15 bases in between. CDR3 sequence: CASDPGGVNSPLHF. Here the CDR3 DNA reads TGTGCCAGCGATCCCGGGGGGGTAAATTCACCCCTCCACTTT.

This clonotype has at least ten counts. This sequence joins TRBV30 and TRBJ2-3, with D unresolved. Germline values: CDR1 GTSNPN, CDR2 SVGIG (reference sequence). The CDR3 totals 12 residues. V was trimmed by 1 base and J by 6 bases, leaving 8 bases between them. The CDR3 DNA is TGTGCCTGGAGTGCCTCGAGGGATACGCAGTATTTT. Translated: CAWSASRDTQYF.

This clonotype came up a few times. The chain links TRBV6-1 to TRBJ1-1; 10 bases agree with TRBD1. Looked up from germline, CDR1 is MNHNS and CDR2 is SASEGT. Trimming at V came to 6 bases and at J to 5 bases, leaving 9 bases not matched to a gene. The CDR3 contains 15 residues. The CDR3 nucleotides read TGTGCCAGCAGACTTAGGACAGGGGGGATAACTGAAGCTTTCTTT. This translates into CASRLRTGGITEAFF.

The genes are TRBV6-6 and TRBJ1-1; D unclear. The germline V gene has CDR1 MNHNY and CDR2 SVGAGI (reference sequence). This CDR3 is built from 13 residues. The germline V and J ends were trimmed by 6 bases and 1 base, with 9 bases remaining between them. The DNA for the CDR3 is TGTGCCAGCAGGCGGACGGGGAACACTGAAGCTTTCTTT. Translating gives CASRRTGNTEAFF.

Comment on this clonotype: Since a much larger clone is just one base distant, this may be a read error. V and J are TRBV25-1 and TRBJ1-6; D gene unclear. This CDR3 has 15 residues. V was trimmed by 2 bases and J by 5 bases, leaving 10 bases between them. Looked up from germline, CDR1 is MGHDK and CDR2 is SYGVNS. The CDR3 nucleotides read TGTGCCAGCAGTGAACGACATTTGGATAATTCACCCCTCCACTTT. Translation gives CASSERHLDNSPLHF.

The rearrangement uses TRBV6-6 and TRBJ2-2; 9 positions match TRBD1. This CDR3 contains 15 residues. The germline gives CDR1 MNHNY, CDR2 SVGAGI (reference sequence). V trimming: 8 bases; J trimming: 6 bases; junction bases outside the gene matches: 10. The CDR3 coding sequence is TGTGCCAGCCAATCCGGGACAGGGAAGGCCGGGGAGCTGTTTTTT. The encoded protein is CASQSGTGKAGELFF.

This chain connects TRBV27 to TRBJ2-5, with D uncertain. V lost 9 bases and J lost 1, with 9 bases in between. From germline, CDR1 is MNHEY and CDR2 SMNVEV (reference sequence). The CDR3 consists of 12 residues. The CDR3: CASGRTQETQYF. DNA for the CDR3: TGTGCCAGTGGACGGACCCAAGAGACCCAGTACTTC.

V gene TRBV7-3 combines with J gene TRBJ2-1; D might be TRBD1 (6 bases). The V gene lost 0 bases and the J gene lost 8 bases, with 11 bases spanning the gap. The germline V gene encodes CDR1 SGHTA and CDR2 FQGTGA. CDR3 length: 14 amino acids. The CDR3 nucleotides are TGTGCCAGCAGCTTAACCGGTCCAGGGGATGAGCAGTTCTTC. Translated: CASSLTGPGDEQFF.

The CDR3 region is CSVPRGGVGKTQYF. Written as DNA, the CDR3 is TGCAGTGTCCCGCGGGGGGGAGTTGGTAAGACCCAGTACTTC. This rearrangement joins TRBV20-1 to TRBJ2-5, with 9 bases identical to TRBD2. The CDR3 runs 14 residues. Germline lookup yields CDR1 DFQATT and CDR2 SNEGSKA (reference sequence). V lost 7 bases and J lost 6; bases outside the gene matches: 12.

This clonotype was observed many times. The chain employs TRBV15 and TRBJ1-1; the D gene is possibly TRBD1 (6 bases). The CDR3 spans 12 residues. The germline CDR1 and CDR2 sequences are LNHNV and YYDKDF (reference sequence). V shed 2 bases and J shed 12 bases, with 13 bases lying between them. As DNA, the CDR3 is TGTGCCACCAGCAGAACGGGGGGCAAGACTTTCTTT. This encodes CATSRTGGKTFF.

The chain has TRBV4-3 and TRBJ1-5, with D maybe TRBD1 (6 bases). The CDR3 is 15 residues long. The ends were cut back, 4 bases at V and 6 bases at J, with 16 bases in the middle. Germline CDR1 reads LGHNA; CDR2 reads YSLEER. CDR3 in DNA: TGCGCCAGCAGCCTCACGGGACAAGAGGCTCAGCCCCAGCATTTT. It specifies CASSLTGQEAQPQHF.

In DNA form, the CDR3 reads TGCAGTGCGCGGGACAAGGCGACCTACAATGAGCAGTTCTTC. Protein sequence: CSARDKATYNEQFF. This chain joins TRBV20-1 and TRBJ2-1; D might be TRBD1 or TRBD2, each matching 6 bases. The CDR3 loop spans 14 amino acids. V was pared by 6 bases and J by 2 bases, with 14 bases between. Germline V gene sequence: CDR1 DFQATT, CDR2 SNEGSKA (reference sequence).

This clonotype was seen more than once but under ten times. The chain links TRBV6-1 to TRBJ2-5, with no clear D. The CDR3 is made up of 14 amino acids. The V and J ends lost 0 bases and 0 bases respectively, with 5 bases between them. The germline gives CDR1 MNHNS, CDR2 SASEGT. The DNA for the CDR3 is TGTGCCAGCAGTGAAGCCCAGGACCAAGAGACCCAGTACTTC. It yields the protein CASSEAQDQETQYF.

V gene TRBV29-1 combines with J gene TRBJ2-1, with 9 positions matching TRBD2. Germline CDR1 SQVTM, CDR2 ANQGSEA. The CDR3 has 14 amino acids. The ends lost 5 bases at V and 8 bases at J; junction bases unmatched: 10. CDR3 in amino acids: CSVWGREGQDEQFF. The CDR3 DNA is TGCAGCGTTTGGGGGCGGGAGGGCCAAGATGAGCAGTTCTTC.